Each of the 17 T cell receptor beta chains below was sequenced from the same sample in a study of CD8+ T cells in alopecia areata. RNA was extracted and reverse transcribed into cDNA as the sequencing template. Measured with immunoSEQ multiplex PCR; TCRdb has only the in-frame clones, and not every one. The table lists 150,000 to 200,000 clones, around 55% of them singletons, with about 4.5% in the top ten. Source material: CD4+ T cells sorted from blood. The receptors derive from a human donor in good health.

V is TRBV2 and J is TRBJ2-7; D gene uncertain. Trimming stripped 4 bases from V and 0 bases from J, with 7 bases between. This CDR3 region has 13 residues. Germline V gene data show CDR1 as SNHLY and CDR2 as FYNNEI. The CDR3 is CASSVPGSYEQYF. As DNA, the CDR3 is TGTGCCAGCAGTGTTCCGGGCTCCTACGAGCAGTACTTC.

Only a few counts were recorded for this clone. This rearrangement joins TRBV7-9 to TRBJ1-2; TRBD1 agrees at 7 bases. Germline-derived CDR1 and CDR2 are SEHNR and FQNEAQ (reference sequence). The CDR3 consists of 13 residues. V gave up 1 base and J gave up 8 bases; unmatched junction bases: 4. This CDR3 is CASSLEGGEGYTF. CDR3 DNA: TGTGCCAGCAGCTTAGAAGGGGGCGAGGGCTACACCTTC.

The chain is built from TRBV29-1 and TRBJ2-3; D is possibly TRBD1 (6 bases). V shed 6 bases and J shed 0 bases, with 13 bases lying between them. CDR1 and CDR2 (germline): SQVTM, ANQGSEA. The CDR3 covers 14 residues. The CDR3 spells CSVAGVTSTDTQYF. The DNA of the CDR3 is TGCAGCGTCGCAGGGGTAACTAGCACAGATACGCAGTATTTT.

The chain uses TRBV13 and TRBJ2-3; the D is unclear. This CDR3 contains 13 residues. Trimming shortened V by 4 bases and J by 0 bases, and 5 bases separated the two germline ends. Germline V gene data show CDR1 as PRHDT and CDR2 as FYEKMQ (reference sequence). In DNA form, the CDR3 reads TGTGCCAGCAGCTGGACGAGCACAGATACGCAGTATTTT. As protein: CASSWTSTDTQYF.

This clone was seen only a few times. The chain is built from TRBV19 and TRBJ1-1; D not resolved. V shed 5 bases and J shed 0 bases, with 16 bases lying between them. The CDR3 has 16 amino acids. The germline CDR1 and CDR2 sequences are LNHDA and SQIVND (reference sequence). The CDR3 nucleotides are TGTGCCAGTAGTGCCTACAAGCGTCTCTTGAACACTGAAGCTTTCTTT. Encoded protein: CASSAYKRLLNTEAFF.

This clone showed up just once. The chain combines TRBV6-5 with TRBJ2-7; TRBD2 agrees at 11 bases. Trimming at V came to 2 bases and at J to 2 bases, leaving 5 bases not matched to a gene. The germline CDR1 and CDR2 sequences are MNHEY and SVGAGI. The CDR3 totals 16 residues. The CDR3 is CASSYGGLAEPYEQYF. CDR3 in DNA: TGTGCCAGCAGTTACGGGGGACTAGCGGAGCCCTACGAGCAGTACTTC.

There are a few counts of this clone. The V and J genes are TRBV18 and TRBJ1-1; D not resolved. In germline, CDR1 is KGHSH, CDR2 LQKENI. With 2 bases removed from V and 2 bases from J, the gap between germline ends came to 6 bases. The CDR3 sequence is 13 residues long. The DNA for the CDR3 is TGTGCCAGCTCACCAGGGGAAAACACTGAAGCTTTCTTT. Its translation is CASSPGENTEAFF.

V is TRBV27 and J is TRBJ2-1, with D perhaps matching TRBD1 (6 bases). Germline assignment: CDR1 MNHEY and CDR2 SMNVEV (reference sequence). This CDR3 contains 12 residues. V was cut by 6 bases and J by 15 bases, with 18 bases left in between. The DNA of the CDR3 is TGTGCCAGCAGCCCTCCTAGGGGGTCACGGTTCTTC. It codes for CASSPPRGSRFF.

This clone was seen more than once but under ten times. The chain uses TRBV29-1 and TRBJ2-3; 13 bases fit TRBD2. Germline assignment: CDR1 SQVTM and CDR2 ANQGSEA. V shed 3 bases, J shed 3 bases, and the junction held 3 bases outside the gene matches. This CDR3 is built from 15 residues. In DNA form, the CDR3 reads TGCAGCGTTGAGACTAGCGGGAGGAAGACAGATACGCAGTATTTT. This sequence encodes CSVETSGRKTDTQYF.

This clone turned up a few times. The chain carries TRBV29-1 and TRBJ2-5; no clear D. The CDR3 spans 12 residues. Deletions cut 8 bases from V and 4 bases from J, with 14 bases between. From germline, CDR1 is SQVTM and CDR2 ANQGSEA. The CDR3 nucleotides read TGCAGCTTTCGAGCGAATCGAGAGACCCAGTACTTC. It yields the protein CSFRANRETQYF.

The chain joins TRBV15 to TRBJ1-2; tentative D call: TRBD1 (5 bases). Germline V lookup: CDR1 LNHNV, CDR2 YYDKDF (reference sequence). The CDR3 runs to 14 residues. Trimming removed 5 bases at V and 7 bases at J, with 17 bases between. CDR3 nucleotide sequence: TGTGCCACCAGCCTCGACCGGGACTTAAGTGGCTACACCTTC. Its protein product is CATSLDRDLSGYTF.

V gene TRBV29-1 combines with J gene TRBJ1-5, with 9 bases lining up with TRBD1. Germline V gene lookup returns CDR1 SQVTM and CDR2 ANQGSEA. The V segment lost 5 bases and the J segment 0 bases; nucleotides outside the gene matches: 8. The CDR3 loop spans 16 amino acids. CDR3 amino acids: CSVSGTGLNSNQPQHF. In nucleotides, the CDR3 is TGCAGCGTTTCCGGGACAGGGCTGAATAGCAATCAGCCCCAGCATTTT. Filled out from reference TRBV29-1 and TRBJ1-5, the complete variable domain reads SAVISQKPSRDICQRGTSLTIQCQVDSQVTMMFWYRQQPGQSLTLIATANQGSEATYESGFVIDKFPISRPNLTFSTLTVSNMSPEDSSIYLCSVSGTGLNSNQPQHFGDGTRLSIL.

This clone was counted only a few times. CDR3 loop: CASSESPAPYNEQFF. The CDR3 region has the DNA TGTGCCAGCAGTGAGTCCCCAGCGCCCTACAATGAGCAGTTCTTC. The rearrangement joins TRBV6-1 to TRBJ2-1, with D hard to call. Germline-derived CDR1 and CDR2 are MNHNS and SASEGT. Trimming stripped 3 bases from V and 2 bases from J, with 11 bases between. This CDR3 has 15 residues.

The chain joins TRBV11-2 to TRBJ2-2; perhaps D is TRBD1 or TRBD2 (5 bases each). The CDR3 runs to 13 residues. Germline CDR1 SGHAT, CDR2 FQNNGV. V was cut by 3 bases and J by 4 bases, with 6 bases left in between. CDR3 sequence: CASSFGGTGELFF. The CDR3 DNA reads TGTGCCAGCAGCTTTGGGGGCACCGGGGAGCTGTTTTTT. Using reference TRBV11-2 and TRBJ2-2 for the parts outside the CDR3, the full variable domain is EAGVAQSPRYKIIEKRQSVAFWCNPISGHATLYWYQQILGQGPKLLIQFQNNGVVDDSQLPKDRFSAERLKGVDSTLKIQPAKLEDSAVYLCASSFGGTGELFFGEGSRLTVL.

The CDR3 nucleotides read TGTGCCAGCGGCAGGGGATCCCAAGAGACCCAGTACTTC. Translation: CASGRGSQETQYF. The chain couples TRBV2 to TRBJ2-5; possible D gene TRBD1, 6 bases. This CDR3 contains 13 residues. Germline CDR1 and CDR2: SNHLY and FYNNEI. V was clipped by 8 bases and J by 1 base, with 11 bases between them. Full variable domain (missing parts from reference TRBV2 and TRBJ2-5): EPEVTQTPSHQVTQMGQEVILRCVPISNHLYFYWYRQILGQKVEFLVSFYNNEISEKSEIFDDQFSVERPDGSNFTLKIRSTKLEDSAMYFCASGRGSQETQYFGPGTRLLVL.

The chain is built from TRBV5-4 and TRBJ2-1, with 9 bases that match TRBD2. Trimming removed 0 bases from V and 4 bases from J; junction bases left unmatched: 8. This CDR3 spans 17 amino acids. Germline lookup yields CDR1 SGHNT and CDR2 YYREEE (reference sequence). CDR3 sequence (DNA): TGTGCCAGCAGCTTGGGCCTCCAAGCGGGGGGTTACAATGAGCAGTTCTTC. This translates into CASSLGLQAGGYNEQFF.

This clone was counted a single time. The gene calls are TRBV6-1 and TRBJ2-3; D is unresolved. The CDR3 has 14 amino acids. Germline CDR1 and CDR2: MNHNS and SASEGT. The ends were cut back, 6 bases at V and 3 bases at J, with 13 bases in the middle. For the CDR3, the DNA is TGTGCCAGCAGCCACGAATGGATGACAGATACGCAGTATTTT. This encodes CASSHEWMTDTQYF.